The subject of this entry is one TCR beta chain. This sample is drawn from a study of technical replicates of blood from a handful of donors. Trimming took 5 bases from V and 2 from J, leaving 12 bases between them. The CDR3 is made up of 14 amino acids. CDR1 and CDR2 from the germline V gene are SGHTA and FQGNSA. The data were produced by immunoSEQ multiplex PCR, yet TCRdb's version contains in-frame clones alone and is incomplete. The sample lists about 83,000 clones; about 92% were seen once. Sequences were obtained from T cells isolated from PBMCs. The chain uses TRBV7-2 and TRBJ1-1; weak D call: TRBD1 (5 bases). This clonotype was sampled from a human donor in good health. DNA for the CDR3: TGTGCCAGCAGCAAACGGACACCCAACACTGAAGCTTTCTTT. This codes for CASSKRTPNTEAFF. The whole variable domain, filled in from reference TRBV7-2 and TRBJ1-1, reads GAGVSQSPSNKVTEKGKDVELRCDPISGHTALYWYRQSLGQGLEFLIYFQGNSAPDKSGLPSDRFSAERTGGSVSTLTIQRTQQEDSAVYLCASSKRTPNTEAFFGQGTRLTVV.